Listed below are T cell receptor beta chains from one sample, sequenced in a study of molecular identifiers for immune sequencing clone quantification. MiXCR, applied by TCRdb to the PCR reads, yields one record per CDR3 protein. In the table there are under 100,000 distinct CDR3 sequences, approximately 23% of which are singletons. Specimen: naive CD8+ T cells from blood, with Jurkat cell RNA spiked in. The receptors were gathered from a human donor in good health. Some libraries in this study had Jurkat cell RNA spiked in. CDR3s include the opening cysteine and the closing phenylalanine or tryptophan. A D gene is named only where the DNA matches it firmly. Some rows mark clone size as missing; the rest say once, few, many or name a class of expanded clone.

TRBD1 many TRBJ2-1 TRBV4-1 15 TGCGCCAGCAGCTACCGGGACAGGGACTACAATGAGCAGTTCTTC CASSYRDRDYNEQFF
TRBD1 few TRBJ2-7 TRBV6-5 15 TGTGCCAGCAGTTACTCCAGGGGGAAGTTCGACGAGCAGTACTTC CASSYSRGKFDEQYF
NA few TRBJ2-5 TRBV19 15 TGTGCCAGTAGTATCTCTATCAGTCCTCAAGAGACCCAGTACTTC CASSISISPQETQYF
TRBD2 many TRBJ2-1 TRBV7-9 15 TGTGCCAGCAGACAAACTAGCGGCCCTTACAATGAGCAGTTCTTC CASRQTSGPYNEQFF
TRBD1 NA TRBJ1-1 TRBV6-5 17 TGTGCCAGCAGCCTAGGCCCCCTGGGGACAGGGTACACTGAAGCTTTCTTT CASSLGPLGTGYTEAFF
TRBD1 many TRBJ1-1 TRBV29-1 13 TGCAGCGCCTGGACAGGGGCGCAGTCTGAAGTTTTCTTT CSAWTGAQSEVFF
NA NA TRBJ2-6 TRBV30 15 TGTGCCTGGAGTGAGGGCCTCTCTGGGGCCAACGTCCTGTCTTTC CAWSEGLSGANVLSF
NA many TRBJ1-5 TRBV2 13 TGTGCCAGCAGTCCGAACGGTGGTGAGCCCCAGCATTTT CASSPNGGEPQHF
TRBD2 many TRBJ2-2 TRBV6-6 18 TGTGCCAGCAGTTACTCGTCTCTAGCGGGAGCGGGGACCGGGGAGCTGTTTTTT CASSYSSLAGAGTGELFF
NA few TRBJ2-5 TRBV5-6 14 TGTGCCAGCAGCTTAGGGACGAACCAAGAGACCCAGTACTTC CASSLGTNQETQYF
TRBD2 many TRBJ2-3 TRBV5-1 20 TGCGCCAGCAGCTTGGAGGGCGCTGGGGCGGGAGCTTGGAGCACAGATACGCAGTATTTT CASSLEGAGAGAWSTDTQYF
NA few TRBJ2-2 TRBV14 13 TGTGCCAGCAGCCCAGCCTTCACCGGGGAGCTGTTTTTT CASSPAFTGELFF
NA NA TRBJ2-5 TRBV7-6 13 TGTGCCAGCAGCTTAGCTAATGAAGAGACCCAGTACTTC CASSLANEETQYF
NA many TRBJ2-1 TRBV4-1 16 TGCGCCAGCAGCCAAGTAGGGCCGAGCTCCTACAATGAGCAGTTCTTC CASSQVGPSSYNEQFF
TRBD1 many TRBJ2-5 TRBV28 14 TGTGCCAGCAGAGAGACAGGGGACCAAGAGACCCAGTACTTC CASRETGDQETQYF
NA NA TRBJ2-2 TRBV11-3 16 TGTGCCAGCAGCTTAGAGTTGGCAGGGGGCAGCGGGGAGCCGTTTTTT CASSLELAGGSGEPFF